These 3 T cell receptor beta chains were sequenced from one sample in a study of blood T cell repertoires in COVID-19. Data came from immunoSEQ multiplex PCR; TCRdb stores just in-frame clones and leaves some out. The table records nearly 250,000 clones, around 90% of them present only once. Sequenced sample: PBMCs or T cells enriched from blood (not recorded which). The receptors stem from a man aged 45-65 years who had been exposed to COVID-19.

The V and J genes are TRBV28 and TRBJ1-2; D might be TRBD1 (5 bases). Germline CDR1 and CDR2: MDHEN and SYDVKM. CDR3 length: 14 amino acids. The V end was cut by 4 bases, the J end by 8 bases, with 17 bases between. In nucleotides, the CDR3 is TGTGCCAGCAGTTCCAGCGGGACCGCTCAGGGCTACACCTTC. Translating gives CASSSSGTAQGYTF.

The chain is built from TRBV2 and TRBJ1-5; D is perhaps TRBD1 (5 bases). The germline CDR1 and CDR2 sequences are SNHLY and FYNNEI. This CDR3 has 14 residues. Between the trimmed V and J ends, which lost 2 bases and 2 bases, there was a span of 7 bases. CDR3 loop: CASSESRGNQPQHF. The CDR3 bases are TGTGCCAGCAGTGAAAGCAGGGGCAATCAGCCCCAGCATTTT.

The rearrangement links TRBV24-1 to TRBJ1-5; the D gene is possibly TRBD1 (6 bases). Germline-derived CDR1 and CDR2 are KGHDR and SFDVKD. This CDR3 is 16 amino acids long. Trimming stripped 5 bases from V and 4 bases from J, with 17 bases between. Written as DNA, the CDR3 is TGTGCCACCAGTGGCTCAGGGGACAATACTAATCAGCCCCAGCATTTT. It codes for CATSGSGDNTNQPQHF.